The 8 T cell receptor beta chains reported below all come from one sample, sequenced in a study of regulatory T cells in long-lasting Graves disease. Building the TCR beta libraries relied on iRepertoire HTBI primers, and CDR3 regions underwent Arm-PCR. TCRdb itself ran the multiplex PCR reads through MiXCR, one entry per CDR3 protein. The sample records about 350,000 distinct CDR3 sequences, 16% being singletons. Time point noted: newly diagnosed GD, antithyroid drugs for less than 3 months. Construction of the TCR library relied on RNA isolated from PBMCs. In addition, the sample was reused for a study of T cells in Graves' hyperthyroidism and ophthalmopathy.

Sequences were derived from peripheral blood mononuclear cells (PBMCs), sampled at new diagnosis, from a patient treated with antithyroid drugs. Source of these receptors: a man aged 35 to 55 with Graves disease.

This clonotype was counted ten times or more. The chain links TRBV5-1 to TRBJ2-7; 8 bases match TRBD2. J was trimmed by 6 bases and V by 3 bases; bases with no gene match: 14. The CDR3 spans 16 residues. Germline V gene sequence: CDR1 SGHRS, CDR2 YFSETQ. The CDR3 reads CASSSSGGGPGSEQYF. In DNA, the CDR3 is TGCGCCAGCAGCTCCTCCGGGGGGGGGCCGGGTAGCGAGCAGTACTTC.

This clonotype was seen ten or more times. In DNA form, the CDR3 reads TGTGCCAGCAGTTACGGGCCGGGCTCTAACACAGATACGCAGTATTTT. It encodes CASSYGPGSNTDTQYF. V and J are TRBV6-5 and TRBJ2-3; D call uncertain. V dropped 2 bases and J dropped 2 bases, with 14 bases sitting between them. Germline loops: CDR1 MNHEY, CDR2 SVGAGI. The CDR3 spans 16 residues.

This clonotype was seen at least ten times. The chain employs TRBV7-9 and TRBJ2-2; D gene unclear. V lost 5 bases, J lost 7 bases, and 8 bases lay in between. CDR1 and CDR2 (germline): SEHNR, FQNEAQ (reference sequence). The CDR3 length is 12 residues. The CDR3 nucleotides are TGTGCCAGCAGCCCCGGCCGCGGGGAGCTGTTTTTT. It encodes CASSPGRGELFF.

The CDR3 bases are TGCAGCGGCTCGACTAGCGGAGCCGGGGAGCTGTTTTTT. Its protein is CSGSTSGAGELFF. The chain carries TRBV29-1 and TRBJ2-2, with 9 positions matching TRBD2. Per the germline V gene, CDR1 is SQVTM and CDR2 is ANQGSEA. Trimming removed 7 bases from V and 6 bases from J; junction bases left unmatched: 6. The CDR3 runs 13 residues.

Worth noting for this clonotype: A read error may explain this, as a much larger clone is one base away. V is TRBV20-1 and J is TRBJ2-3, with D possibly being TRBD2 (5 bases). The CDR3 has 13 residues. CDR1 is DFQATT and CDR2 is SNEGSKA in the germline V gene (reference sequence). This chain's CDR3 is CSTWTVVTDTRYF. The DNA of the CDR3 is TGCAGTACGTGGACTGTTGTCACAGATACGCGGTATTTT.

This chain connects TRBV5-5 to TRBJ2-7, with 10 positions matching TRBD1. Germline-derived CDR1 and CDR2 are SGHKS and YYEKEE (reference sequence). V was pared by 4 bases and J by 4 bases, with 8 bases of the junction left unmatched. The CDR3 has 15 amino acids. The CDR3 coding sequence is TGTGCCAGCAGCCCTGGGACAGGGGTATTATACGAGCAGTACTTC. Protein product: CASSPGTGVLYEQYF. The full variable domain, completed using reference TRBV5-5 and TRBJ2-7, is DAGVTQSPTHLIKTRGQQVTLRCSPISGHKSVSWYQQVLGQGPQFIFQYYEKEERGRGNFPDRFSARQFPNYSSELNVNALLLGDSALYLCASSPGTGVLYEQYFGPGTRLTVT.

The genes are TRBV5-8 and TRBJ2-2; 7 bases are shared with TRBD2. This CDR3 spans 18 amino acids. Germline values: CDR1 SGHTS, CDR2 YDEGEE. Trimming at V came to 4 bases and at J to 1 base, leaving 13 bases not matched to a gene. The CDR3 region has the DNA TGTGCCAGCAGCCCTGGCCCCAGCCCGGGGGGGAACACCGGGGAGCTGTTTTTT. The encoded protein is CASSPGPSPGGNTGELFF.

The chain has TRBV28 and TRBJ2-2; 8 bases fit TRBD2. In germline, CDR1 is MDHEN, CDR2 SYDVKM. The V segment lost 6 bases and the J segment 5 bases; nucleotides outside the gene matches: 11. The CDR3 extends over 16 amino acids. The CDR3 reads CASSFTAGVGTGELFF. CDR3 nucleotide sequence: TGTGCCAGCAGCTTTACAGCGGGAGTAGGTACCGGGGAGCTGTTTTTT. Full variable domain (missing parts from reference TRBV28 and TRBJ2-2): DVKVTQSSRYLVKRTGEKVFLECVQDMDHENMFWYRQDPGLGLRLIYFSYDVKMKEKGDIPEGYSVSREKKERFSLILESASTNQTSMYLCASSFTAGVGTGELFFGEGSRLTVL.